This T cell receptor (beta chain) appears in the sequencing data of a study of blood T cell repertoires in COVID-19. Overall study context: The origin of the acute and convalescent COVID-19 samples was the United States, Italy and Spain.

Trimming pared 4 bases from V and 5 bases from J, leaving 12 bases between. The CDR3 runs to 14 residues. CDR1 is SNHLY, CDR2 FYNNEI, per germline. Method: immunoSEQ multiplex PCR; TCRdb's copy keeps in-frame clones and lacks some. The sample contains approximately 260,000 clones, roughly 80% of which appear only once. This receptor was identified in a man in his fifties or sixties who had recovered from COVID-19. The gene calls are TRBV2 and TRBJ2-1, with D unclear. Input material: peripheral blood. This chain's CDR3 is CASSGAYEDNEQFF. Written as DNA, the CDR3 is TGTGCCAGCAGTGGCGCCTATGAGGACAATGAGCAGTTCTTC.